Included here is one T cell receptor beta chain sequence, with context. The antigen is unknown. This specimen belongs to a study of T cells after posttransplantation cyclophosphamide. The study's findings and limits: Donor CD8+ memory clones often dominated recipient blood repertoires at later times. Recipient CMV seropositivity and CMV reactivation strongly tracked TRB clonality. Skin or GI-infiltrating T cells shared few TRB sequences with blood.

Germline CDR1 reads MDHEN; CDR2 reads SYDVKM. V shed 2 bases and J 2 bases; nucleotides not matched to a gene: 2. CDR3 size: 15 residues. Cyclophosphamide on days +3 and +4 followed busulfan-fludarabine conditioning and a marrow graft. Clones were sequenced by immunoSEQ multiplex PCR, and TCRdb holds only the in-frame ones, with some missing. Among approximately 22,000 clones listed, 86% were seen once. The chain has TRBV28 and TRBJ2-1, with 8 bases that match TRBD2. This sequence originates from a female patient aged 25-39 years who received an allogeneic stem cell transplant from an unrelated donor, was CMV-positive, and had no GVHD. Some T cells may possibly be graft donor cells. This material consisted of PBMCs, taken after allogeneic stem cell transplant with posttransplant cyclophosphamide. CDR3 sequence: CASSLVGGAYNEQFF. The CDR3 DNA follows: TGTGCCAGCAGTTTAGTCGGGGGGGCCTACAATGAGCAGTTCTTC. Full variable domain (remainder filled in from reference TRBV28 and TRBJ2-1): DVKVTQSSRYLVKRTGEKVFLECVQDMDHENMFWYRQDPGLGLRLIYFSYDVKMKEKGDIPEGYSVSREKKERFSLILESASTNQTSMYLCASSLVGGAYNEQFFGPGTRLTVL.